This T cell receptor (beta chain) was obtained from a study of T cell repertoires in cytomegalovirus infection. Trimming shortened V by 5 bases and J by 4 bases, and 17 bases separated the two germline ends. Per germline, CDR1 SGHTA and CDR2 FQGNSA. The CDR3 has 15 amino acids. In its sample, this clonotype was seen many times. TCRdb reprocessed the reads via MiXCR and lists one record per CDR3 protein. The sample includes 200,000 to 300,000 distinct CDR3 sequences, 9% to 15% of them seen just once. The chain has TRBV7-2 and TRBJ1-2; TRBD1 is a possible D gene (6 bases). The sequencing sample was made of PBMCs. The origin of this receptor is a human donor in good health (CMV status not recorded). Some clones in this sample may be carry-over from other donors' samples. The chain's CDR3 is CASSALQGRGYGYTF. CDR3 nucleotides: TGTGCCAGCAGCGCCCTCCAGGGGCGAGGCTATGGCTACACCTTC.